These 15 T cell receptor beta chains originate from one sample sequenced in a study of CD8+ T cells in alopecia areata. Treatment reported: oral pan-JAK inhibitor, 5-10 mg twice daily. cDNA serving as the sequencing template came from extracted, reverse transcribed RNA. Here immunoSEQ multiplex PCR was the method, and the copy in TCRdb shows in-frame clones only, minus some. The table records about 140,000 clones, 70% to 90% of them present only once. The source material was CD8+ T cells sorted from blood, sampled at week 4, from a patient treated with tofacitinib. The receptors derive from a human donor with alopecia areata.

As to this clone: The same CDR3 also results from other DNA sequences found in this sample. The CDR3 DNA reads as TGCGCCAGCAGCCTAAGACTAGCGGGAGGACCCACAGATACGCAGTATTTT. Protein: CASSLRLAGGPTDTQYF. The V gene is TRBV4-1, the J gene TRBJ2-3, with 13 bases fitting TRBD2. J gave up 2 bases and V 4 bases, and 6 bases lay outside the gene matches. This CDR3 spans 17 amino acids. Germline CDR1 is MGHRA and CDR2 is YSYEKL.

The chain combines TRBV30 with TRBJ2-7, with D possibly TRBD2 on 5 matching bases. Germline-derived CDR1 and CDR2 are GTSNPN and SVGIG (reference sequence). V lost 1 base, J lost 2 bases, and 6 bases lay in between. The CDR3 runs to 12 residues. CDR3 sequence (DNA): TGTGCCTGGAGTGACGGGGCCTACGAGCAGTACTTC. This encodes CAWSDGAYEQYF. The full variable domain, its missing parts supplied by reference TRBV30 and TRBJ2-7, is SQTIHQWPATLVQPVGSPLSLECTVEGTSNPNLYWYRQAAGRGLQLLFYSVGIGQISSEVPQNLSASRPQDRQFILSSKKLLLSDSGFYLCAWSDGAYEQYFGPGTRLTVT.

The rearrangement links TRBV9 to TRBJ2-3, with D unclear. The CDR3 extends over 12 amino acids. Germline assignment: CDR1 SGDLS and CDR2 YYNGEE. The V gene lost 4 bases and the J gene lost 4 bases, with 7 bases spanning the gap. The CDR3 nucleotides are TGTGCCAGCAGCCAACTTTCAGATACGCAGTATTTT. Encoded protein: CASSQLSDTQYF.

CDR3 loop: CASSLSGQSYEQYF. The CDR3 DNA follows: TGTGCCAGCAGTTTATCGGGACAGAGCTACGAGCAGTACTTC. This chain connects TRBV27 to TRBJ2-7, with 7 bases aligning to TRBD1. Trimming took 0 bases from V and 3 from J; bases not matched to a gene: 2. CDR3 length: 14 amino acids. From germline, CDR1 is MNHEY and CDR2 SMNVEV (reference sequence).

This chain joins TRBV5-1 and TRBJ2-2; D is perhaps TRBD1 (5 bases). The CDR3 consists of 15 residues. Germline V CDR1 and CDR2: SGHRS, YFSETQ. Trimming removed 4 bases at V and 1 base at J, with 11 bases between. The CDR3 protein is CASSPGIMNTGELFF. For the CDR3, the DNA is TGCGCCAGCAGCCCAGGGATCATGAACACCGGGGAGCTGTTTTTT.

This chain connects TRBV19 to TRBJ1-5; D call uncertain. CDR1 is LNHDA and CDR2 is SQIVND in the germline V gene (reference sequence). The V end lost 8 bases, the J end lost 5 bases, and 13 bases lay between the germline ends. This CDR3 is 13 amino acids long. CDR3 residues: CASAITDDQPQHF. In DNA, the CDR3 is TGTGCCAGTGCGATAACGGATGATCAGCCCCAGCATTTT.

Remarks on this clone: Other DNA variants within this sample encode the same CDR3. The chain is built from TRBV27 and TRBJ2-7; D perhaps matches TRBD1 (5 bases). Trimming took 5 bases from V and 4 from J, leaving 9 bases between them. Germline CDR1 MNHEY, CDR2 SMNVEV (reference sequence). The CDR3 length is 12 residues. The CDR3 nucleotides read TGTGCCAGCAGTCTCCAGGGATACGAGCAGTACTTC. Residues: CASSLQGYEQYF.

J is TRBJ2-3 and V is TRBV5-4, with D uncertain. V was cut by 0 bases and J by 6 bases, with 11 bases left in between. Germline V CDR1 and CDR2: SGHNT, YYREEE (reference sequence). This CDR3 is 14 amino acids long. For the CDR3, the DNA is TGTGCCAGCAGCTTGGGACCGGGTACCGATACGCAGTATTTT. Translating gives CASSLGPGTDTQYF.

This clone appeared once. The rearrangement uses TRBV4-1 and TRBJ2-7; no reliable D call. Germline-derived CDR1 and CDR2 are MGHRA and YSYEKL. This CDR3 is built from 15 residues. V lost 2 bases and J 0 bases, leaving 11 bases between the germline ends. The CDR3 nucleotides read TGCGCCAGCAGCCAAATCCGGGTCGCCTCCTACGAGCAGTACTTC. This translates into CASSQIRVASYEQYF.

The rearrangement links TRBV5-4 to TRBJ2-7; 11 positions match TRBD2. The junction had 5 bases not matched to a gene; V was cut back by 4 bases and J by 2 bases. The CDR3 totals 15 residues. Germline values: CDR1 SGHNT, CDR2 YYREEE (reference sequence). CDR3 bases: TGTGCCAGCAGCCCCGGACTAGCGGGTCCCTACGAGCAGTACTTC. It encodes CASSPGLAGPYEQYF.

The rearrangement joins TRBV27 to TRBJ2-7; D is undetermined. Germline lookup yields CDR1 MNHEY and CDR2 SMNVEV (reference sequence). Trimming removed 4 bases at V and 6 bases at J, with 13 bases between. The CDR3 length is 13 residues. The CDR3: CASSYRLDGEQYF. The CDR3, as DNA: TGTGCCAGCAGTTATAGGCTGGATGGCGAGCAGTACTTC.

This chain joins TRBV7-9 and TRBJ2-7; possibly TRBD1 for D (8 bases). V lost 4 bases and J 2 bases, leaving 18 bases between the germline ends. Germline V gene lookup returns CDR1 SEHNR and CDR2 FQNEAQ (reference sequence). This CDR3 has 16 residues. The CDR3 region has the DNA TGTGCCAGCAGCTCCGCGGGAGCAGGGGGCACCTACGAGCAGTACTTC. This gives the protein CASSSAGAGGTYEQYF.

The chain combines TRBV27 with TRBJ1-2; unclear D gene. Germline-derived CDR1 and CDR2 are MNHEY and SMNVEV (reference sequence). The CDR3 runs to 14 residues. Trimming took 2 bases from V and 0 from J, leaving 7 bases between them. CDR3 region: CASSLAPSNYGYTF. CDR3 bases: TGTGCCAGCAGTTTAGCGCCTTCTAACTATGGCTACACCTTC.

This chain uses TRBV29-1 with TRBJ2-3; the match to TRBD2 covers 11 bases. The trim removed 3 bases at V and 0 bases at J, leaving 2 bases unmatched. This CDR3 has 15 amino acids. In germline, CDR1 is SQVTM, CDR2 ANQGSEA. CDR3: CSVEGLAASTDTQYF. The DNA of the CDR3 is TGCAGCGTTGAGGGACTAGCGGCAAGCACAGATACGCAGTATTTT.

CDR3 nucleotide sequence: TGCGCCACCGGGGAACTAGGGATGATACAAGAGACCCAGTACTTC. Its translation: CATGELGMIQETQYF. The gene calls are TRBV10-2 and TRBJ2-5, with D maybe TRBD2 (5 bases). This CDR3 has 15 amino acids. Trimming removed 10 bases at V and 2 bases at J, with 20 bases between. Germline V lookup: CDR1 WSHSY, CDR2 SAAADI.